This T cell receptor (beta chain) was obtained from a study of T cells in Graves' hyperthyroidism and ophthalmopathy. Amplification of TCR beta CDR3 regions used RNA as the template. RT-PCR in the first round (using the HTBI primer set) targeted the TCR CDR3. TCRdb reprocessed the multiplex PCR reads with MiXCR, giving one entry per CDR3 protein. Of fewer than 250,000 distinct CDR3 sequences listed, roughly 15% were seen once; the top ten hold 25% to 30%. There are many counts of this clonotype. Sequenced: blood. The TCR sequence derives from a woman aged 18-29 years with Graves' ophthalmopathy.

The CDR3 coding sequence is TGTGCCAGCAGCTCGAGCGGGACAAACACCGGGGAGCTGTTTTTT. Protein sequence: CASSSSGTNTGELFF. This chain links TRBV7-2 with TRBJ2-2; the D gene is possibly TRBD2 (7 bases). Germline-derived CDR1 and CDR2 are SGHTA and FQGNSA. The CDR3 has 15 amino acids. V was clipped by 4 bases and J by 2 bases, with 11 bases between them.